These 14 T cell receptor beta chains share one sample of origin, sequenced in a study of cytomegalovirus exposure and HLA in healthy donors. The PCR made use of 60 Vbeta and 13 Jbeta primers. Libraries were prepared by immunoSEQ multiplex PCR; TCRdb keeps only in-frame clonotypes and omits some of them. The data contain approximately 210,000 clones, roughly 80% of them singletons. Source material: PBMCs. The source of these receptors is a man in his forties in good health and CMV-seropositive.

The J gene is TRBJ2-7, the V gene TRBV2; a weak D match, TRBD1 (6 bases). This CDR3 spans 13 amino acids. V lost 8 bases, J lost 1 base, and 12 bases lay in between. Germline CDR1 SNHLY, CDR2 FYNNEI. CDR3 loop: CASGQTISYEQYV. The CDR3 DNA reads TGTGCCAGCGGACAGACGATATCCTACGAGCAGTACGTC.

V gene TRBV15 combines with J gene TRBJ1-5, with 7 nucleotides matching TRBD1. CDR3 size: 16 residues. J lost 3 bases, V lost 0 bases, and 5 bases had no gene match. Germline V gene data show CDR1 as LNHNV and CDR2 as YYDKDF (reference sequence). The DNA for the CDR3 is TGTGCCACCAGCAGAGATCGACAGGGTTACAATCAGCCCCAGCATTTT. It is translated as CATSRDRQGYNQPQHF.

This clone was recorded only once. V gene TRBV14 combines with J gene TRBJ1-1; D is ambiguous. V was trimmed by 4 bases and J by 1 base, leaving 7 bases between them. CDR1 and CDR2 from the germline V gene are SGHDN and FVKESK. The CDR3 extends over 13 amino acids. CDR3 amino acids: CASSPRGNTEAFF. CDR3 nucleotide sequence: TGTGCCAGCAGCCCGCGTGGGAACACTGAAGCTTTCTTT.

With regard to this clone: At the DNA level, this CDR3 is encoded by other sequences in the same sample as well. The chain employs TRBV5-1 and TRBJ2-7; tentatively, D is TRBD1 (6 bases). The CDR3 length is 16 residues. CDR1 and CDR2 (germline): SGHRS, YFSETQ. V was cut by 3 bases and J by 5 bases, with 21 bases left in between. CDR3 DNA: TGCGCCAGCAGCTGGGGACACGGCCTCGAAGTCGACGAGCAGTACTTC. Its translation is CASSWGHGLEVDEQYF.

Here the CDR3 reads CASSPEGEDFWGAFF. For the CDR3, the DNA is TGTGCCAGCAGCCCCGAGGGAGAGGACTTTTGGGGAGCTTTCTTT. This rearrangement joins TRBV11-3 to TRBJ1-1; the D is unclear. The CDR3 is 15 residues long. V was shortened by 5 bases and J by 10 bases, with 23 bases between the two germline ends. Per the germline V gene, CDR1 is SGHNT and CDR2 is YENEEA.

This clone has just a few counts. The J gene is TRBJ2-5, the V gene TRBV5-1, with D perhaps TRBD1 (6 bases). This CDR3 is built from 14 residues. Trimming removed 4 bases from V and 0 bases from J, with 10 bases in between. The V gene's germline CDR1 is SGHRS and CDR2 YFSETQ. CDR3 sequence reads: CASSAQGYQETQYF. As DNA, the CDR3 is TGCGCCAGCAGCGCTCAGGGGTACCAAGAGACCCAGTACTTC. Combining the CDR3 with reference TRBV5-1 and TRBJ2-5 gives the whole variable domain KAGVTQTPRYLIKTRGQQVTLSCSPISGHRSVSWYQQTPGQGLQFLFEYFSETQRNKGNFPGRFSGRQFSNSRSEMNVSTLELGDSALYLCASSAQGYQETQYFGPGTRLLVL.

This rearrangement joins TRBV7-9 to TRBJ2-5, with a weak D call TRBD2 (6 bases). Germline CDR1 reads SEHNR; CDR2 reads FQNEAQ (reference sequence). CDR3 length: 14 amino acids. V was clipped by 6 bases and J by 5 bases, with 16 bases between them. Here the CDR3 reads CASRRDSLGETQYF. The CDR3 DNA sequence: TGTGCCAGCAGACGGGACTCCCTGGGGGAGACCCAGTACTTC.

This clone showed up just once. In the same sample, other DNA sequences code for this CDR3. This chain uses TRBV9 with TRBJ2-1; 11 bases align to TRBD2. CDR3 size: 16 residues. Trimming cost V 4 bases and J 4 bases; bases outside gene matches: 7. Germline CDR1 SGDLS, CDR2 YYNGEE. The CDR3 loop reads CASSMTGTSGYNEQFF. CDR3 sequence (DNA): TGTGCCAGCAGCATGACCGGGACTAGCGGTTACAATGAGCAGTTCTTC.

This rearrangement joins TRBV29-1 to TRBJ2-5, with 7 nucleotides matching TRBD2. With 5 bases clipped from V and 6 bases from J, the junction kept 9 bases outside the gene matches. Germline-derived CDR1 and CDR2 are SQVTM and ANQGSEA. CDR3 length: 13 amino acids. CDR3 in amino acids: CSVRASGPQTQYF. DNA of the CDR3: TGCAGCGTTCGGGCTAGCGGTCCGCAGACCCAGTACTTC.

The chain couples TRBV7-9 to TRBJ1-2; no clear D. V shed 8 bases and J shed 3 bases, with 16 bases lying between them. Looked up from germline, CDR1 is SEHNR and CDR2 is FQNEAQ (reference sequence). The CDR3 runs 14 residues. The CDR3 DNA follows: TGTGCCAGCGGCAATGAGGTGGATTACTATGGCTACACCTTC. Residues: CASGNEVDYYGYTF.

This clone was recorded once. This CDR3 is CASSLVVSRDLSSYEQYF. The CDR3 bases are TGTGCCAGCAGCTTAGTAGTGAGCCGGGATCTTAGCTCCTACGAGCAGTACTTC. This chain uses TRBV7-9 with TRBJ2-7; D might be TRBD2 (5 bases). Germline V gene lookup returns CDR1 SEHNR and CDR2 FQNEAQ (reference sequence). The CDR3 is 18 amino acids. Trimming cost V 1 base and J 0 bases, with 19 bases left between them.

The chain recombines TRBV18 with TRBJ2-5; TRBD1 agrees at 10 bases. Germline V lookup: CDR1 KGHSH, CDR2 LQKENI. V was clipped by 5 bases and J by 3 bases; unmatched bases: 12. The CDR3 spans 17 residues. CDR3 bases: TGTGCCAGCTCAACGTACGGACAGGGGGAGCCCGAAGAGACCCAGTACTTC. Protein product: CASSTYGQGEPEETQYF. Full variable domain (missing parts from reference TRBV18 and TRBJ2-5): NAGVMQNPRHLVRRRGQEARLRCSPMKGHSHVYWYRQLPEEGLKFMVYLQKENIIDESGMPKERFSAEFPKEGPSILRIQQVVRGDSAAYFCASSTYGQGEPEETQYFGPGTRLLVL.

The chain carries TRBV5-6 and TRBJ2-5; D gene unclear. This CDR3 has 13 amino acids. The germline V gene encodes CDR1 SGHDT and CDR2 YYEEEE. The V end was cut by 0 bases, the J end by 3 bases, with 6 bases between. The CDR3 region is CASSLGHKETQYF. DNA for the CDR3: TGTGCCAGCAGCTTGGGACATAAAGAGACCCAGTACTTC.

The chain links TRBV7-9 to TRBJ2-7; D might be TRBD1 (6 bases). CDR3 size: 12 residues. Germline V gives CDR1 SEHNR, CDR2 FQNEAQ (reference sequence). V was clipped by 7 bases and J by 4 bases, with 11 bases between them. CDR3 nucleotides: TGTGCCAGCACCGGGACACTTTACGAGCAGTACTTC. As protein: CASTGTLYEQYF.